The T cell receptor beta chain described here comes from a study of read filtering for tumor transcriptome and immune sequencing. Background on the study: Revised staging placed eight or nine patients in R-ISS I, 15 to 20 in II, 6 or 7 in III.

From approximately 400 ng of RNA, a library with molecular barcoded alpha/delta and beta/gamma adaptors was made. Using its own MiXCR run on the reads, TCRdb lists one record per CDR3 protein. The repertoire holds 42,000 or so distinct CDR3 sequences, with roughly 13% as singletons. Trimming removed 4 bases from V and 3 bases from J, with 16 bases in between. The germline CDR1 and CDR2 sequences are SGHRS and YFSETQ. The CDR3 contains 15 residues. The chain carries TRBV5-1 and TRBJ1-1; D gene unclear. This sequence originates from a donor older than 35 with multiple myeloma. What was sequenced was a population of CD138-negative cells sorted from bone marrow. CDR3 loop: CASSNVRGGDTEAFF. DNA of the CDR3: TGCGCCAGCAGCAACGTACGTGGTGGGGACACTGAAGCTTTCTTT. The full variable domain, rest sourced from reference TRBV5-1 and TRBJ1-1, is KAGVTQTPRYLIKTRGQQVTLSCSPISGHRSVSWYQQTPGQGLQFLFEYFSETQRNKGNFPGRFSGRQFSNSRSEMNVSTLELGDSALYLCASSNVRGGDTEAFFGQGTRLTVV.